Shown below are 20 T cell receptor beta chains from a single sample sequenced in a study of T cells in Graves' hyperthyroidism and ophthalmopathy. Regions amplified from RNA transcripts were the TCR beta CDR3 regions. The TCR CDR3 was amplified in a first-round RT-PCR using the HTBI primer set. TCRdb passed the multiplex PCR reads through MiXCR, listing each CDR3 protein once. The sample yields roughly 500,000 distinct CDR3 sequences, 15% to 20% seen once. The sequencing input was blood. All receptors derive from a woman younger than 45 with Graves' ophthalmopathy.

This clonotype was found many times. The CDR3 spells CSGQGTYGYTF. The CDR3 DNA sequence: TGCAGCGGTCAGGGCACCTATGGCTACACCTTC. The chain joins TRBV29-1 to TRBJ1-2; D is possibly TRBD1 (5 bases). Germline CDR1 reads SQVTM; CDR2 reads ANQGSEA. With 7 bases removed from V and 4 bases from J, the gap between germline ends came to 10 bases. The CDR3 consists of 11 residues.

In its sample, this clonotype was seen many times. V usage is TRBV5-1 and J usage is TRBJ2-7, with a tentative D call TRBD1 (6 bases). Deletions cut 5 bases from V and 2 bases from J, with 20 bases between. CDR1 and CDR2 from the germline V gene are SGHRS and YFSETQ. The CDR3 has 16 amino acids. The CDR3 DNA sequence: TGCGCCAGCAGGTTCGGGGCGGCAACAGGGCCCTACGAGCAGTACTTC. Residues: CASRFGAATGPYEQYF.

This clonotype showed up just a few times. V is TRBV6-1 and J is TRBJ1-5, with D perhaps matching TRBD1 (5 bases). The germline CDR1 and CDR2 sequences are MNHNS and SASEGT. V shed 11 bases and J shed 0 bases, with 17 bases lying between them. CDR3 length: 15 residues. The CDR3 sequence is CAAGDGGYSNQPQHF. For the CDR3, the DNA is TGTGCCGCGGGGGACGGGGGGTATAGCAATCAGCCCCAGCATTTT.

The V and J genes are TRBV12-3 or TRBV12-4 and TRBJ2-3; D ambiguous. The end of the DNA fits TRBJ1-5 better, so the J call may be wrong. The CDR3 covers 12 residues. Here the CDR3 DNA reads TGTGCCAGCAGCCCACTCCCAGATACGCAGCATTTT. Residues: CASSPLPDTQHF.

This clonotype has at least ten counts. The V call is TRBV5-1, the J call TRBJ1-4; D remains unclear. The CDR3 is 15 residues long. The V end lost 4 bases, the J end lost 5 bases, and 15 bases lay between the germline ends. Germline V CDR1 and CDR2: SGHRS, YFSETQ. The CDR3 sequence is CASSQRTGVNEKLFF. The DNA of the CDR3 is TGCGCCAGCAGCCAACGGACGGGAGTAAATGAAAAACTGTTTTTT.

V is TRBV9 and J is TRBJ2-3; TRBD2 is a possible D gene (6 bases). This CDR3 has 15 amino acids. Germline CDR1 and CDR2: SGDLS and YYNGEE. V was shortened by 4 bases and J by 0 bases, with 12 bases between the two germline ends. CDR3 region: CASSPLAESTDTQYF. Written as DNA, the CDR3 is TGTGCCAGCAGCCCGTTAGCGGAGAGCACAGATACGCAGTATTTT.

The table lists this clonotype with many counts. This chain connects TRBV9 to TRBJ2-1; D is unclear. The CDR3 spans 15 residues. CDR1 SGDLS and CDR2 YYNGEE come from the germline V gene. Between the trimmed V and J ends, which lost 0 bases and 5 bases, there was a span of 12 bases. The CDR3 DNA is TGTGCCAGCAGCGTAGGGACGGGCCTTGACAATGAGCAGTTCTTC. Encoded protein: CASSVGTGLDNEQFF.

This clonotype was detected a few times. The CDR3: CASSPNREVVETQYF. CDR3 sequence (DNA): TGTGCCAGCAGTCCCAACAGGGAGGTCGTGGAGACCCAGTACTTC. J is TRBJ2-5 and V is TRBV5-4; D may match TRBD1 or TRBD2 (6 bases each). Trimming removed 5 bases from V and 5 bases from J, with 19 bases in between. CDR1 SGHNT and CDR2 YYREEE come from the germline V gene (reference sequence). The CDR3 is 15 amino acids.

The sample holds many counts of this clonotype. CDR3 sequence: CASSPRVNTGELFF. The CDR3 DNA reads as TGTGCCAGCTCACCAAGAGTCAACACCGGGGAGCTGTTTTTT. The chain links TRBV18 to TRBJ2-2; D ambiguous. The germline CDR1 and CDR2 sequences are KGHSH and LQKENI. Trimming took off 2 bases at V and 2 bases at J, with 6 bases between the two ends. The CDR3 runs to 14 residues.

The chain joins TRBV6-5 to TRBJ2-2; 12 bases map to TRBD2. V shed 2 bases and J 4 bases; nucleotides not matched to a gene: 2. The germline V gene has CDR1 MNHEY and CDR2 SVGAGI. The CDR3 is made up of 16 amino acids. CDR3 coding DNA: TGTGCCAGCAGTTACGGACTAGCGGGATTCACCGGGGAGCTGTTTTTT. Translating gives CASSYGLAGFTGELFF.

This clonotype has ten or more counts. The chain couples TRBV28 to TRBJ2-1; 8 nucleotides align to TRBD1. Trimming took 5 bases from V and 9 from J; bases not matched to a gene: 9. Germline assignment: CDR1 MDHEN and CDR2 SYDVKM. This CDR3 region has 14 residues. The CDR3 reads CASSADRGPSEQFF. CDR3 sequence (DNA): TGTGCCAGCAGTGCCGACAGGGGCCCTAGTGAGCAGTTCTTC.

This sequence joins TRBV12-3 or TRBV12-4 and TRBJ1-3; no clear D. Trimming shortened V by 2 bases and J by 2 bases, and 10 bases separated the two germline ends. The CDR3 covers 15 residues. The CDR3 sequence: CASSLSWVPGNTIYF. CDR3 in DNA: TGTGCCAGCAGTTTATCTTGGGTTCCTGGAAACACCATATATTTT.

To note about this clonotype: A read error may produce the germline difference seen at one junction end. This chain joins TRBV4-1 and TRBJ2-1; 8 nucleotides line up with TRBD2. This CDR3 region has 16 residues. Germline V lookup: CDR1 MGHRA, CDR2 YSYEKL. CDR3 DNA: TGCGCCAGCAGCCTTGCAGCGGGAGAGGCCTACGATGAGCAGTTCTTC. It translates to CASSLAAGEAYDEQFF.

The chain carries TRBV6-2 or TRBV6-3 and TRBJ2-7; TRBD1 or TRBD2 may be the D gene (5 bases each). The length of the CDR3 is 13 residues. V was trimmed by 2 bases and J by 4 bases, leaving 9 bases between them. The germline V gene has CDR1 MNHEY and CDR2 SVGEGT. CDR3: CASSYRGVYEQYF. CDR3 DNA sequence: TGTGCCAGCAGTTACCGAGGGGTATACGAGCAGTACTTC.

J is TRBJ2-2 and V is TRBV5-5; the D is unclear. The V and J ends lost 2 bases and 8 bases respectively, with 4 bases between them. The CDR3 loop spans 11 amino acids. Germline CDR1 reads SGHKS; CDR2 reads YYEKEE (reference sequence). CDR3 amino acids: CASSFQGELFF. The CDR3 nucleotides are TGTGCCAGCAGCTTCCAGGGGGAGCTGTTTTTT.

For this clonotype: A clone one base away is much larger, so this may be a read error. This chain joins TRBV3-1 and TRBJ2-1; 8 bases align to TRBD1. This CDR3 is 15 amino acids long. Looked up from germline, CDR1 is LGHDT and CDR2 is YNNKEL (reference sequence). The CDR3 DNA sequence: TGTGTCAGCAGCCAAGAGGGCAGGGGGCACAATGAGCAGTTCTTC. This gives the protein CVSSQEGRGHNEQFF.

V and J are TRBV5-6 and TRBJ2-7, with TRBD1 matching 7 bases. There are 15 residues in the CDR3. Trimming took 4 bases from V and 2 from J; bases not matched to a gene: 9. Germline CDR1 SGHDT, CDR2 YYEEEE. CDR3 amino acids: CASSLTTGNTYEQYF. CDR3 in DNA: TGTGCCAGCAGCCTCACGACAGGGAATACCTACGAGCAGTACTTC.

This clonotype was observed at least ten times. The rearrangement uses TRBV7-2 and TRBJ2-3; D gene ambiguous. Per the germline V gene, CDR1 is SGHTA and CDR2 is FQGNSA. V was shortened by 7 bases and J by 4 bases, with 9 bases between the two germline ends. The CDR3 extends over 12 amino acids. The CDR3, as DNA: TGTGCCAGCACGGAGCAGGCAGATACGCAGTATTTT. It yields the protein CASTEQADTQYF.

This clonotype has a count of ten or more. This rearrangement joins TRBV2 to TRBJ1-5; perhaps TRBD1 as D (6 bases). Trimming pared 0 bases from V and 7 bases from J, leaving 16 bases between. The germline V gene has CDR1 SNHLY and CDR2 FYNNEI. The CDR3 covers 16 residues. CDR3 sequence (DNA): TGTGCCAGCAGTGAAGCGCTTCTCCGAGGGGGACAGCCCCAGCATTTT. It specifies CASSEALLRGGQPQHF. The full variable domain, completed using reference TRBV2 and TRBJ1-5, is EPEVTQTPSHQVTQMGQEVILRCVPISNHLYFYWYRQILGQKVEFLVSFYNNEISEKSEIFDDQFSVERPDGSNFTLKIRSTKLEDSAMYFCASSEALLRGGQPQHFGDGTRLSIL.

This clonotype was seen at least ten times. V is TRBV27 and J is TRBJ2-1, with 13 bases fitting TRBD2. This CDR3 is built from 16 residues. The junction had 9 bases not matched to a gene; V was cut back by 6 bases and J by 7 bases. The germline V gene encodes CDR1 MNHEY and CDR2 SMNVEV (reference sequence). As DNA, the CDR3 is TGTGCCAGCAGCCGCCAGGGACTAGCGGGACTAAATGAGCAGTTCTTC. It codes for CASSRQGLAGLNEQFF.